The 13 T cell receptor beta chains in this list originate from one sample, sequenced in a study of shared T cell receptors in the human thymus. The repertoire was sequenced with immunoSEQ multiplex PCR; TCRdb's copy has only in-frame clones and lacks some. The sample records more than 550,000 clones, roughly 88% being singletons. In addition, the sample was reused for a study of human thymus T cells.

The sequencing sample was made of thymocytes. The source of these receptors is a girl under three years old with a congenital heart defect.

In this sample, this clone turned up once. This chain connects TRBV2 to TRBJ1-2; D not resolved. Trimming took 0 bases from V and 2 from J, leaving 16 bases between them. This CDR3 spans 17 amino acids. From germline, CDR1 is SNHLY and CDR2 FYNNEI. CDR3 amino acids: CASSEASAGGRNYGYTF. The CDR3 bases are TGTGCCAGCAGTGAAGCATCGGCCGGAGGGAGGAACTATGGCTACACCTTC.

The chain recombines TRBV7-3 with TRBJ1-6; TRBD1 might be the D (6 bases). This CDR3 region has 16 residues. Germline values: CDR1 SGHTA, CDR2 FQGTGA. V was shortened by 5 bases and J by 8 bases, with 19 bases between the two germline ends. CDR3 nucleotide sequence: TGTGCCAGCAGCCTTCGCCGACAGGTCTGGGATTCACCCCTCCACTTT. Translated, it gives CASSLRRQVWDSPLHF.

This chain links TRBV4-1 with TRBJ2-5, with D possibly matching TRBD2 (5 bases). Germline CDR1 MGHRA, CDR2 YSYEKL. V was pared by 2 bases and J by 5 bases, with 12 bases between. The CDR3 runs 14 residues. The CDR3: CASSQQLVGETQYF. CDR3 bases: TGCGCCAGCAGCCAACAACTAGTAGGTGAGACCCAGTACTTC.

The rearrangement joins TRBV19 to TRBJ1-6; a weak D match, TRBD1 (5 bases). The germline V gene has CDR1 LNHDA and CDR2 SQIVND (reference sequence). The V and J ends lost 4 bases and 6 bases respectively, with 13 bases between them. CDR3 length: 15 amino acids. CDR3 DNA sequence: TGTGCCAGTAGTAAACAGGCCAACCTTAATTCACCCCTCCACTTT. Amino acid sequence: CASSKQANLNSPLHF.

The V and J genes are TRBV25-1 and TRBJ2-3, with D tentatively TRBD2 (6 bases). The CDR3 has 16 amino acids. Germline V gene data show CDR1 as MGHDK and CDR2 as SYGVNS. V lost 3 bases, J lost 0 bases, and 13 bases lay in between. CDR3 amino acids: CASSDEGRSSTDTQYF. The CDR3 DNA is TGTGCCAGCAGTGATGAAGGGAGGTCTAGCACAGATACGCAGTATTTT.

The chain joins TRBV10-1 to TRBJ1-6; D not resolved. The CDR3 runs to 14 residues. V was clipped by 3 bases and J by 6 bases, with 9 bases between them. Germline V CDR1 and CDR2: WNHNN, SYGVQD (reference sequence). CDR3 residues: CASSEHESNSPLHF. The CDR3 DNA reads as TGCGCCAGCAGTGAACATGAATCTAATTCACCCCTCCACTTT.

V gene TRBV9 combines with J gene TRBJ1-1, with 7 nucleotides matching TRBD1. This CDR3 is built from 16 residues. V was clipped by 4 bases and J by 1 base; unmatched bases: 10. Germline loops: CDR1 SGDLS, CDR2 YYNGEE. The CDR3 protein is CASSPQQGGGNTEAFF. In DNA form, the CDR3 reads TGTGCCAGCAGCCCACAACAAGGGGGCGGGAACACTGAAGCTTTCTTT.

Turning to this clone: The germline gene is not matched at one end of the junction; a read error may be the cause. This CDR3 is also generated by other DNA sequences in the sample. The V call is TRBV2, the J call TRBJ1-6, with D unresolved. Germline V lookup: CDR1 SNHLY, CDR2 FYNNEI. This CDR3 region has 16 residues. CDR3 DNA sequence: TGTGCCAGCAACCACTGGGAGAGCTCCTATAATTCCCCCCTCCACTTT. This gives the protein CASNHWESSYNSPLHF.

This chain uses TRBV14 with TRBJ1-2; a weak D match, TRBD1 (5 bases). V shed 6 bases and J shed 8 bases, with 16 bases lying between them. The CDR3 totals 13 residues. Germline V gives CDR1 SGHDN, CDR2 FVKESK. The DNA of the CDR3 is TGTGCCAGCAGGGGCGGGGGTGAAGAAGGCTACACCTTC. Residues: CASRGGGEEGYTF.

The genes are TRBV11-2 and TRBJ2-1; D is uncertain. The CDR3 totals 14 residues. Trimming shortened V by 2 bases and J by 14 bases, and 19 bases separated the two germline ends. Germline CDR1 SGHAT, CDR2 FQNNGV. The CDR3 nucleotides are TGTGCCAGCAGCTTACTTGCTGTCCTTAGTACCAAGTTCTTC. As protein: CASSLLAVLSTKFF.

The V gene is TRBV4-3, the J gene TRBJ1-2; a possible D gene is TRBD1 (5 bases). This CDR3 contains 17 residues. Trimming cost V 3 bases and J 4 bases, with 21 bases left between them. Germline lookup yields CDR1 LGHNA and CDR2 YSLEER. The chain's CDR3 is CASSQVGGDRFSYGYTF. The CDR3 DNA is TGCGCCAGCAGCCAGGTTGGGGGGGATAGGTTTTCCTATGGCTACACCTTC.

The chain has TRBV2 and TRBJ2-2; 8 bases are shared with TRBD2. This CDR3 spans 13 amino acids. The V segment lost 6 bases and the J segment 6 bases; nucleotides outside the gene matches: 3. Germline V gene sequence: CDR1 SNHLY, CDR2 FYNNEI. The CDR3 reads CASRGLAAGELFF. CDR3 DNA sequence: TGTGCCAGCAGAGGACTAGCCGCCGGGGAGCTGTTTTTT. Filled out from reference TRBV2 and TRBJ2-2, the complete variable domain reads EPEVTQTPSHQVTQMGQEVILRCVPISNHLYFYWYRQILGQKVEFLVSFYNNEISEKSEIFDDQFSVERPDGSNFTLKIRSTKLEDSAMYFCASRGLAAGELFFGEGSRLTVL.

V and J are TRBV5-4 and TRBJ2-1; 8 bases agree with TRBD2. CDR3 length equals 15 residues. V shed 1 base and J 4 bases; nucleotides not matched to a gene: 4. Germline V gene lookup returns CDR1 SGHNT and CDR2 YYREEE (reference sequence). CDR3 protein: CASSLQLAGYNEQFF. CDR3 in DNA: TGTGCCAGCAGCTTGCAGCTAGCGGGTTACAATGAGCAGTTCTTC.